The present TCR beta chain was sequenced within a study of cytomegalovirus exposure and HLA in healthy donors. The germline V gene has CDR1 SGHVS and CDR2 FNYEAQ. The CDR3 loop spans 15 amino acids. V was clipped by 6 bases and J by 3 bases, with 17 bases between them. Measured with immunoSEQ multiplex PCR; TCRdb has only the in-frame clones, and not every one. The sample shows tens of thousands of clones, 94% of them seen only once. The chain links TRBV7-6 to TRBJ2-5; D gene ambiguous. This TCR derives from a woman between 18 and 29 years old in good health and CMV-seronegative. What was sequenced was PBMCs. The CDR3 sequence: CASRAFLAAEETQYF. CDR3 in DNA: TGTGCCAGCAGGGCTTTTTTAGCAGCTGAAGAGACCCAGTACTTC.